This T cell receptor (beta chain) was sequenced in a study of T cells after posttransplantation cyclophosphamide. Busulfan-fludarabine conditioning, marrow transplant, and cyclophosphamide on days +3 and +4 were administered. In germline, CDR1 is SGHTA, CDR2 FQGNSA. This CDR3 has 13 amino acids. V was clipped by 5 bases and J by 7 bases, with 12 bases between them. Points on this clone: The antigen is not known.

The repertoire was sequenced with immunoSEQ multiplex PCR; TCRdb's copy has only in-frame clones and lacks some. The sample lists tens of thousands of clones, 90% occurring once. Points from the study as a whole: Recipient CMV seropositivity and CMV reactivation strongly tracked TRB clonality.

This specimen was PBMCs, taken about 60 days after allogeneic stem cell transplant with posttransplant cyclophosphamide. The chain carries TRBV7-2 and TRBJ1-5; D not certain. The source of this sequence is a male patient aged 55 to 69 who received an allogeneic stem cell transplant from a related donor and was CMV-positive. Among the T cells, some may be from the graft donor. The CDR3 region has the DNA TGTGCCAGCAGCCCTCGCGTAGAGCAGCCCCAGCATTTT. This gives the protein CASSPRVEQPQHF.